What follows are 21 T cell receptor beta chains derived from one specimen sequenced in a study of T cells in Graves' hyperthyroidism and ophthalmopathy (dated by TCRdb to about 2019). Libraries were prepared through multiplex PCR. For sequencing, an Illumina HiSeq 2000 was employed. The TCR beta CDR3 regions were amplified from RNA transcripts. The TCR CDR3 was subjected to a first round of RT-PCR using the HTBI primer set and the Qiagen OneStep RT-PCR kit. In-frame beta chains were kept once TCRdb had trimmed the public reads at Q25 with fastp and called clones with MiXCR. CDR3 protein duplicates are merged, each entry listing the most common genes and DNA. This sample gives more than 500,000 distinct CDR3 sequences in total; approximately 15% of them show up just once. The ten largest clones capture 3.5% to 4.5% of the sample. The sequenced material came from blood. The receptor source for this set is a woman in her 40s with Graves' ophthalmopathy.

This clonotype was counted at least ten times. The J gene is TRBJ1-2, the V gene TRBV28; D gene ambiguous. Trimming left V 3 bases short and J 5 bases short, with 10 bases between. The CDR3 is made up of 13 amino acids. Germline CDR1 and CDR2: MDHEN and SYDVKM. CDR3 sequence reads: CASSLPTTYGYTF. The CDR3 DNA sequence: TGTGCCAGCAGTTTGCCGACAACGTATGGCTACACCTTC.

This chain joins TRBV4-2 and TRBJ2-2; 13 positions agree with TRBD2. V trimming: 0 bases; J trimming: 7 bases; junction bases outside the gene matches: 14. The V gene's germline CDR1 is LGHNA and CDR2 YNFKEQ. The CDR3 has 20 amino acids. CDR3 DNA sequence: TGTGCCAGCAGCCAAGATGGGAGGTCGCGGACTAGCGGGAGTAGCGGGGAGCTGTTTTTT. It translates to CASSQDGRSRTSGSSGELFF.

This clonotype was seen repeatedly, ten times or more. The rearrangement links TRBV24-1 to TRBJ1-5; no reliable D call. The CDR3 covers 12 residues. V shed 3 bases and J shed 4 bases, with 3 bases lying between them. Germline V CDR1 and CDR2: KGHDR, SFDVKD. Written as DNA, the CDR3 is TGTGCCACCAGTGATCCTAATCAGCCCCAGCATTTT. It encodes CATSDPNQPQHF.

A word on this clonotype: Possible read error: a much larger clone is one base away. This sequence joins TRBV7-8 and TRBJ1-3; D not resolved. This CDR3 region has 15 residues. Germline V gene data show CDR1 as SGHVS and CDR2 as FQNEAQ. The V and J ends lost 5 bases and 0 bases respectively, with 11 bases between them. The CDR3 region has the DNA TGTGCCAGCAGCGTGGTACGGACCTCTGGAAACACCATATATTTT. Encoded protein: CASSVVRTSGNTIYF.

V and J are TRBV15 and TRBJ2-7; 7 positions match TRBD2. CDR3 size: 14 residues. The trim removed 5 bases at V and 3 bases at J, leaving 7 bases unmatched. CDR1 and CDR2 from the germline V gene are LNHNV and YYDKDF (reference sequence). Here the CDR3 reads CATSSGGSVYEQYF. The CDR3 DNA follows: TGTGCCACCAGCTCCGGGGGGTCAGTCTACGAGCAGTACTTC.

This clonotype was observed at least ten times. This chain links TRBV28 with TRBJ2-7; 11 bases fit TRBD2. Germline lookup yields CDR1 MDHEN and CDR2 SYDVKM. This CDR3 is built from 16 residues. With V trimmed by 4 bases and J by 4 bases, 9 bases remained unmatched. CDR3 in amino acids: CASSSPTSGKIYEQYF. DNA of the CDR3: TGTGCCAGCAGTTCACCGACTAGCGGGAAGATATACGAGCAGTACTTC.

This clonotype was seen repeatedly, ten times or more. The J gene is TRBJ2-7, the V gene TRBV30; D call uncertain. V lost 0 bases to trimming and J lost 0 bases, with 21 bases between them. This CDR3 is built from 18 residues. The germline V gene has CDR1 GTSNPN and CDR2 SVGIG (reference sequence). The CDR3 DNA is TGTGCCTGGAGTGTACTCAACAAGGATGGTAGACGCTCCTACGAGCAGTACTTC. This encodes CAWSVLNKDGRRSYEQYF.

The sample holds many counts of this clonotype. The rearrangement joins TRBV6-5 to TRBJ1-1; 7 positions match TRBD1. The V segment lost 0 bases and the J segment 1 base; nucleotides outside the gene matches: 2. The CDR3 sequence is 15 residues long. CDR1 is MNHEY and CDR2 is SVGAGI in the germline V gene. CDR3 sequence (DNA): TGTGCCAGCAGTTACTCGGCAGGGGGGAACACTGAAGCTTTCTTT. This encodes CASSYSAGGNTEAFF.

This clonotype was seen ten or more times. The gene calls are TRBV19 and TRBJ1-3; D gene ambiguous. Germline V gene data show CDR1 as LNHDA and CDR2 as SQIVND (reference sequence). The CDR3 loop spans 13 amino acids. V gave up 6 bases and J gave up 4 bases, with 10 bases separating them. The CDR3 nucleotides read TGTGCCAGTAGGAGACTTGAGGGAAACACCATATATTTT. It is translated as CASRRLEGNTIYF.

This clonotype was seen ten or more times. In this CDR3 the conserved last residue, phenylalanine or tryptophan, is missing, so a read error is likely. CDR3 amino acids: CASSGLETSYEQYI. Here the CDR3 DNA reads TGTGCCAGCAGTGGTCTAGAGACCTCCTACGAGCAGTACATC. V is TRBV6-1 and J is TRBJ2-7; D ambiguous. Germline loops: CDR1 MNHNS, CDR2 SASEGT. This CDR3 comprises 14 residues. Trimming removed 4 bases at V and 0 bases at J, with 10 bases between.

This sequence joins TRBV7-2 and TRBJ1-5, with D perhaps TRBD1 (6 bases). Germline CDR1 reads SGHTA; CDR2 reads FQGNSA. There are 15 residues in the CDR3. V was pared by 5 bases and J by 11 bases, with 22 bases between. This CDR3 reads CASSPEGEGGMTQHF. The CDR3 nucleotides read TGTGCCAGCAGCCCCGAGGGGGAGGGAGGGATGACCCAGCATTTT. Filled out from reference TRBV7-2 and TRBJ1-5, the complete variable domain reads GAGVSQSPSNKVTEKGKDVELRCDPISGHTALYWYRQSLGQGLEFLIYFQGNSAPDKSGLPSDRFSAERTGGSVSTLTIQRTQQEDSAVYLCASSPEGEGGMTQHFGDGTRLSIL.

With regard to this clonotype: This sequence may be a read error, since a much larger clone differs from it by one base. V usage is TRBV30 and J usage is TRBJ2-7; TRBD2 is a possible D gene (6 bases). This CDR3 is 12 amino acids long. Germline CDR1 GTSNPN, CDR2 SVGIG (reference sequence). The CDR3 sequence is CAWSWGVGEQCF. CDR3 sequence (DNA): TGTGCCTGGAGTTGGGGGGTCGGCGAGCAGTGCTTC.

This clonotype was seen repeatedly, ten times or more. The chain combines TRBV27 with TRBJ1-5, with TRBD1 identical over 7 bases. There are 14 residues in the CDR3. Trimming removed 6 bases from V and 6 bases from J; junction bases left unmatched: 8. Germline assignment: CDR1 MNHEY and CDR2 SMNVEV (reference sequence). CDR3 amino acids: CASRPDRVAQPQHF. CDR3 coding DNA: TGTGCCAGCAGACCTGACAGGGTGGCTCAGCCCCAGCATTTT.

As for this clonotype: The conserved closing phenylalanine or tryptophan is absent in this CDR3, likely reflecting a read error. The chain couples TRBV20-1 to TRBJ1-2; a possible D gene is TRBD1 (5 bases). The ends were cut back, 3 bases at V and 8 bases at J, with 19 bases in the middle. Per the germline V gene, CDR1 is DFQATT and CDR2 is SNEGSKA (reference sequence). This CDR3 is built from 14 residues. Here the CDR3 reads CSASAGLTARGYTS. DNA for the CDR3: TGCAGTGCTAGCGCGGGGTTGACAGCCCGAGGCTACACCTCC.

This clonotype was recorded many times. The chain recombines TRBV6-1 with TRBJ1-5; TRBD1 aligns across 9 bases. After removal of 5 bases from V and 2 bases from J, the junction contained 4 bases not matched to a gene. This CDR3 is 15 amino acids long. Germline loops: CDR1 MNHNS, CDR2 SASEGT. CDR3 amino acids: CASSQQGAGNQPQHF. In DNA form, the CDR3 reads TGTGCCAGCAGTCAACAGGGGGCCGGCAATCAGCCCCAGCATTTT.

This clonotype was counted many times. J is TRBJ1-2 and V is TRBV29-1, with D unresolved. The CDR3 covers 14 residues. Germline CDR1 reads SQVTM; CDR2 reads ANQGSEA. Trimming pared 1 base from V and 3 bases from J, leaving 12 bases between. The CDR3 nucleotides are TGCAGCGTTGAAGTGACGGGGAGCGACTATGGCTACACCTTC. As protein: CSVEVTGSDYGYTF.

This clonotype occurred many times. The CDR3 is CASRGTGFQPQHF. The CDR3 region has the DNA TGTGCCAGCAGAGGGACAGGGTTTCAGCCCCAGCATTTT. The gene calls are TRBV28 and TRBJ1-5, with TRBD1 matching over 9 bases. V lost 6 bases, J lost 6 bases, and 3 bases stayed unmatched. CDR3 length: 13 amino acids. Germline V gives CDR1 MDHEN, CDR2 SYDVKM.

This clonotype was observed at least ten times. The chain employs TRBV6-2 or TRBV6-3 and TRBJ1-1; D is ambiguous. The V gene lost 7 bases and the J gene lost 0 bases, with 9 bases spanning the gap. Germline V gene lookup returns CDR1 MNHEY and CDR2 SVGEGT. The CDR3 extends over 13 amino acids. This chain's CDR3 is CASKDWVNTEAFF. The CDR3, as DNA: TGTGCCAGCAAAGACTGGGTGAACACTGAAGCTTTCTTT.

This clonotype was counted many times. The chain carries TRBV11-3 and TRBJ1-2; D possibly corresponds to TRBD1 (5 bases). The CDR3 has 15 amino acids. V dropped 9 bases and J dropped 0 bases, with 17 bases sitting between them. Germline V gene lookup returns CDR1 SGHNT and CDR2 YENEEA. CDR3: CARQGEGPTNYGYTF. CDR3 DNA: TGTGCCAGGCAGGGAGAGGGGCCAACTAACTATGGCTACACCTTC. Full variable domain (missing parts from reference TRBV11-3 and TRBJ1-2): EAGVVQSPRYKIIEKKQPVAFWCNPISGHNTLYWYLQNLGQGPELLIRYENEEAVDDSQLPKDRFSAERLKGVDSTLKIQPAELGDSAVYLCARQGEGPTNYGYTFGSGTRLTVV.

V usage is TRBV3-1 and J usage is TRBJ1-3; no definite D call. CDR3 size: 18 residues. V lost 0 bases to trimming and J lost 0 bases, with 15 bases between them. CDR1 is LGHDT and CDR2 is YNNKEL in the germline V gene (reference sequence). The DNA for the CDR3 is TGTGCCAGCAGCCAAGAGAGGCCGGGCTACTTCTCTGGAAACACCATATATTTT. This codes for CASSQERPGYFSGNTIYF.

The chain recombines TRBV7-2 with TRBJ2-7; D might be TRBD1 (6 bases). This CDR3 comprises 13 residues. Germline values: CDR1 SGHTA, CDR2 FQGNSA. The germline V and J ends were trimmed by 7 bases and 5 bases, with 15 bases remaining between them. CDR3 sequence: CASKKGDIHEQYF. CDR3 sequence (DNA): TGTGCCAGCAAAAAAGGGGACATCCACGAGCAGTACTTC.